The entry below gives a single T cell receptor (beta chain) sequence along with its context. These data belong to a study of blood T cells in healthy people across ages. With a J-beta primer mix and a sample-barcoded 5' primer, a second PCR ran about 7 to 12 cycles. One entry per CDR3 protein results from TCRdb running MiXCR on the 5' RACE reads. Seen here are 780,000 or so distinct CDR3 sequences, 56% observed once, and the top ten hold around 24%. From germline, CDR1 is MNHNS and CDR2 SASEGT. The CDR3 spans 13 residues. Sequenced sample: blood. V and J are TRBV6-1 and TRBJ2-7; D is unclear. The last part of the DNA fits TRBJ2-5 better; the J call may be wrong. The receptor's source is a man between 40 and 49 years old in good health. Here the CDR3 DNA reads TGTGCCAGCAGTGATGATTTGGTGGAGACCCAGTACTTC. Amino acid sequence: CASSDDLVETQYF.